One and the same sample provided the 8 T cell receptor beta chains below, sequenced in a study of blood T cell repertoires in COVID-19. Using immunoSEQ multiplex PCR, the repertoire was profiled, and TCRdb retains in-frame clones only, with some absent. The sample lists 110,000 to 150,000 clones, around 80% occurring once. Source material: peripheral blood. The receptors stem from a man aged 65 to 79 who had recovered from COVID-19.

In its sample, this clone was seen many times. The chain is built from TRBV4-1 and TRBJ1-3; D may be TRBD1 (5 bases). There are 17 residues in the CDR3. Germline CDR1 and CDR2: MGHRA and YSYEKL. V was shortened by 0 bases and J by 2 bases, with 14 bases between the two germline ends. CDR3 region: CASSQEGSGWAGNTIYF. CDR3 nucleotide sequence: TGCGCCAGCAGCCAAGAGGGTTCAGGGTGGGCTGGAAACACCATATATTTT.

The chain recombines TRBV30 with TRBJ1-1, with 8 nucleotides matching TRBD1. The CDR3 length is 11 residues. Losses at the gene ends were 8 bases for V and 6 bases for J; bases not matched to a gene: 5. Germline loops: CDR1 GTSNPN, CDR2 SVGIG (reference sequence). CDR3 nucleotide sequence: TGTGCCAGCTACAGGGGGGCTGAAGCTTTCTTT. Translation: CASYRGAEAFF.

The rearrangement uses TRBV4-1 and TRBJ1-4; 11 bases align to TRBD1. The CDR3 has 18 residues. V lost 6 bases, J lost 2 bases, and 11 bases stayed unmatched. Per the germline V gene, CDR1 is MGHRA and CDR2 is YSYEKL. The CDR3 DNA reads TGCGCCAGCAGTGGATCGCGGACAGGGGGCGAGACTAATGAAAAACTGTTTTTT. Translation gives CASSGSRTGGETNEKLFF.

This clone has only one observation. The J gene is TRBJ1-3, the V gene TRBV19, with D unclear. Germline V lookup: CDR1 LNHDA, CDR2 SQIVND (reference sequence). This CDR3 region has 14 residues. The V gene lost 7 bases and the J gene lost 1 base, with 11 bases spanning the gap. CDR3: CASTQLYSGNTIYF. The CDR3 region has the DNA TGTGCCAGTACCCAACTGTATTCTGGAAACACCATATATTTT.

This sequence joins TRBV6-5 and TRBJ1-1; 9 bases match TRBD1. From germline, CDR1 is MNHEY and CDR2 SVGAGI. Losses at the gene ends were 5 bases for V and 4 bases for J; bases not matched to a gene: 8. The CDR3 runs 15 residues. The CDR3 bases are TGTGCCAGCAGTAAACCGGGACAGGGCATCACTGAAGCTTTCTTT. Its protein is CASSKPGQGITEAFF.

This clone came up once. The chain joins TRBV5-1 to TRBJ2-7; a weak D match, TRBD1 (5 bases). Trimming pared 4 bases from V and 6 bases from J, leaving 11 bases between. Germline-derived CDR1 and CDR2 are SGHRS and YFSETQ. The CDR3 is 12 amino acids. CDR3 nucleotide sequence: TGCGCCAGCAGCGTCACAGGCCGCGAGCAGTACTTC. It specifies CASSVTGREQYF.

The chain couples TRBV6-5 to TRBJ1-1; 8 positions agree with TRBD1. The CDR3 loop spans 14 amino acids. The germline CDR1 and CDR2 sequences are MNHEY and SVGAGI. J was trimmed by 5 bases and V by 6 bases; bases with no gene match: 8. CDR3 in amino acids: CASSPGQVLTEAFF. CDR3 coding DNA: TGTGCCAGCAGCCCGGGACAGGTTTTGACTGAAGCTTTCTTT.

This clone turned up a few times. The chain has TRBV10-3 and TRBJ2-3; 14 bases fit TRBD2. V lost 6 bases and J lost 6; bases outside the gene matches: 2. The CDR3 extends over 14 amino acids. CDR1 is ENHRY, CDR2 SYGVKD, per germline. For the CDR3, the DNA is TGTGCCATCAGAGGGACTAGCGGGAGTGATACGCAGTATTTT. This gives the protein CAIRGTSGSDTQYF.